This TCR beta chain was sequenced for a study of blood T cell repertoires in COVID-19. Germline values: CDR1 SGHVS, CDR2 FNYEAQ. Trimming removed 7 bases from V and 6 bases from J; junction bases left unmatched: 14. The CDR3 consists of 15 residues. This clone was picked up a small number of times. Assay used: immunoSEQ multiplex PCR; TCRdb lists only in-frame clones, some missing. The sample carries approximately 310,000 clones, approximately 88% recorded once. The gene calls are TRBV7-6 and TRBJ2-7; TRBD2 matches at 8 bases. This TCR was recovered from a man in his sixties who had recovered from COVID-19. The specimen was PBMCs or T cells enriched from blood (not recorded which). The CDR3 sequence is CASTVLAGGPSEQYF. CDR3 coding DNA: TGTGCCAGCACCGTTTTGGCGGGAGGCCCTAGCGAGCAGTACTTC.